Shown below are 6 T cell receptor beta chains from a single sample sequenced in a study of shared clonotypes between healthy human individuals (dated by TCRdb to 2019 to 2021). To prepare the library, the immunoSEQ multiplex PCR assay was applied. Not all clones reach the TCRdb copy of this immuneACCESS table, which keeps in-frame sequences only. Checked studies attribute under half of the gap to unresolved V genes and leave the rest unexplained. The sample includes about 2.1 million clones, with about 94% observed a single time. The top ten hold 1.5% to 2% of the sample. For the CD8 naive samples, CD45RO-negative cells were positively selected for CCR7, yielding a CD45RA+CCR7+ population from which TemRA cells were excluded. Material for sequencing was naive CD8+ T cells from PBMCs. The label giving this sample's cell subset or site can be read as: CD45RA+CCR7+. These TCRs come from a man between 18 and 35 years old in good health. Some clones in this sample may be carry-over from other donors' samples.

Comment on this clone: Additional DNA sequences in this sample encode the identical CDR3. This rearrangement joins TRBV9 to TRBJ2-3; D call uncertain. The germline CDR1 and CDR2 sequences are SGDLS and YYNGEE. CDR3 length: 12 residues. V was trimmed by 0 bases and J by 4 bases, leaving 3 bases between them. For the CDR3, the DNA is TGTGCCAGCAGCGTAGGATCAGATACGCAGTATTTT. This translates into CASSVGSDTQYF.

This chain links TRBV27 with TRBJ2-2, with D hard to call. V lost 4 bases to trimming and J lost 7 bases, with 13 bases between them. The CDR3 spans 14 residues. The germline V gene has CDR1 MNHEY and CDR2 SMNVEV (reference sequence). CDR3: CASSSTGWIGELFF. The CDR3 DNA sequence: TGTGCCAGCAGTTCGACCGGTTGGATCGGGGAGCTGTTTTTT.

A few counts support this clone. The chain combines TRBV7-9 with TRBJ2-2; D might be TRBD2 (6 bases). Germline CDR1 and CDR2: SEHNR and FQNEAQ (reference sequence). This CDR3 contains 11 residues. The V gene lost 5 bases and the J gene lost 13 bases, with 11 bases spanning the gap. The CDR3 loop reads CASSPGEVLFF. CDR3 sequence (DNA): TGTGCCAGCAGCCCGGGGGAGGTGCTGTTTTTT.

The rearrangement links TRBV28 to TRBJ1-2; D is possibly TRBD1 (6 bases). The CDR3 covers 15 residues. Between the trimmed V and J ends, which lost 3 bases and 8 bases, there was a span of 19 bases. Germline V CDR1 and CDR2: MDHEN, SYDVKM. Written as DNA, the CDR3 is TGTGCCAGCAGTTTCCACGAAGGGGGGGCGCGGGGCTACACCTTC. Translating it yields CASSFHEGGARGYTF.

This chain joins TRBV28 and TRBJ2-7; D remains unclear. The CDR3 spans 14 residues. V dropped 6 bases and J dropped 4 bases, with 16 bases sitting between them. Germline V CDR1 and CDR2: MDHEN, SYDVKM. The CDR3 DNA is TGTGCCAGCAGGCCCGGTGTAATGTATTACGAGCAGTACTTC. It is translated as CASRPGVMYYEQYF.

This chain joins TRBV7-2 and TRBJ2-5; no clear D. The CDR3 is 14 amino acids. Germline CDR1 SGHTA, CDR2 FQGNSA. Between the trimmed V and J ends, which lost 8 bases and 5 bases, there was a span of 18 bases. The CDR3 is CASAPRQGWETQYF. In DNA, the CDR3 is TGTGCCAGCGCACCCCGGCAAGGTTGGGAGACCCAGTACTTC.